The subject of this entry is one T cell receptor (beta chain). Its antigen is not known. The data were taken from a study of OX40 agonist ivuxolimab in advanced cancers. The CDR3 has 10 amino acids. Germline V gives CDR1 SGHVT, CDR2 SQSDAQ. Study findings and constraints: Individuals who were partial responders at 0.1-3.0 mg/kg had clonal expansion that ranked among the lowest.

Profiling relied on immunoSEQ multiplex PCR, and the TCRdb table lists in-frame clones only, not all of them. Found here are about 52,000 clones, roughly 93% of them singletons; the top ten hold around 25%. The V call is TRBV7-4, the J call TRBJ1-1; D remains ambiguous. This clonotype was obtained from an adult with an advanced solid tumor such as melanoma, head and neck, liver or kidney cancer. Sample: CD4+ or CD8+ T cells sorted from blood, taken in a trial of the OX40 agonist ivuxolimab. The CDR3 DNA sequence: TGTGCACTGCTATACACTGAAGCTTTCTTT. It codes for CALLYTEAFF. Together with reference TRBV7-4 and TRBJ1-1, the CDR3 gives the full variable domain: GAGVSQSPRYKVAKRGRDVALRCDSISGHVTLYWYRQTLGQGSEVLTYSQSDAQRDKSGRPSGRFSAERPERSVSTLKIQRTEQGDSAVYLCALLYTEAFFGQGTRLTVV.